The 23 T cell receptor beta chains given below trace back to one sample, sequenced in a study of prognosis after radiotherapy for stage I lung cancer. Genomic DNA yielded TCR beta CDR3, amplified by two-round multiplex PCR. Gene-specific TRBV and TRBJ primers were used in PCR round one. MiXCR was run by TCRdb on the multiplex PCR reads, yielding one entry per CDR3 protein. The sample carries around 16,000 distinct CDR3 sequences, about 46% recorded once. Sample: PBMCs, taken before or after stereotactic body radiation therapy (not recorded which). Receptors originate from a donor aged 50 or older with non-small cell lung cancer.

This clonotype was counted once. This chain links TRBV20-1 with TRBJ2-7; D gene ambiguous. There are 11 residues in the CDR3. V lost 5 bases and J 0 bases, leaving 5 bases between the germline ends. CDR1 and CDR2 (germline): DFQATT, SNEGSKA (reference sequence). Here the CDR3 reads CSASDSYEQYF. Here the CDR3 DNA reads TGCAGTGCTTCGGACTCCTACGAGCAGTACTTC.

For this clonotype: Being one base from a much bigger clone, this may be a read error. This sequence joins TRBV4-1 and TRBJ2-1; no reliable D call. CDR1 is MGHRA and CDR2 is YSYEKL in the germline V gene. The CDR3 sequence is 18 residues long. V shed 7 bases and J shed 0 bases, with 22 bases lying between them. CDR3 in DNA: TGCGCCAGCATCACCGCGGAGCAATCTCTGAGCTCCTACAATGAGCAGTTCTTC. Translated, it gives CASITAEQSLSSYNEQFF.

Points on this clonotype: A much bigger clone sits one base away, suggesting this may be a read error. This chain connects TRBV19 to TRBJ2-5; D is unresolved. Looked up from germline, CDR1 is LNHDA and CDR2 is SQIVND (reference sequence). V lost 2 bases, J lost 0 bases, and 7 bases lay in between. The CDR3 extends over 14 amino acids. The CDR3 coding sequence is TGTGCCAGTAGTATACTGATCTACCAAGAGACCCAGTACTTC. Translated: CASSILIYQETQYF.

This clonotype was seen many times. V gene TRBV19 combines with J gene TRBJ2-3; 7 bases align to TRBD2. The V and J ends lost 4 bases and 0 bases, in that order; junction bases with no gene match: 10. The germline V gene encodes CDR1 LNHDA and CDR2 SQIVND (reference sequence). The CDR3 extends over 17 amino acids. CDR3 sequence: CASSKVASGTSTDTQYF. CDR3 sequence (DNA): TGTGCCAGTAGTAAGGTGGCTAGCGGAACCAGCACAGATACGCAGTATTTT.

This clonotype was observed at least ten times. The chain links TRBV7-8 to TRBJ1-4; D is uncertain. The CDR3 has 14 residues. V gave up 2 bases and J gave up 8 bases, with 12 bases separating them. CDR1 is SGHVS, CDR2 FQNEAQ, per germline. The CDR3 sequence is CASSLTGSPEKLFF. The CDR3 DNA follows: TGTGCCAGCAGCTTAACGGGTTCTCCCGAAAAACTGTTTTTT.

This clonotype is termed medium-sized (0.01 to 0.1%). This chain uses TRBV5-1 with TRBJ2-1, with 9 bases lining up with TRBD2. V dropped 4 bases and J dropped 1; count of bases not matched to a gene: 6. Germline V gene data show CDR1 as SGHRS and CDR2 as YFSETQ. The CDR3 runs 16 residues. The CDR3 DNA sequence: TGCGCCAGCAGCGGAATGGGACTAGCTTCCTACAATGAGCAGTTCTTC. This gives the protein CASSGMGLASYNEQFF.

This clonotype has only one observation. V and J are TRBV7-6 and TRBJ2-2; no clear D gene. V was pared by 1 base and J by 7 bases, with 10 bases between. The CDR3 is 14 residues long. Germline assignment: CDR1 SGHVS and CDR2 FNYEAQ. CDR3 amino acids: CASSLVSENGELFF. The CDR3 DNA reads TGTGCCAGCAGCTTAGTTTCGGAAAACGGGGAGCTGTTTTTT.

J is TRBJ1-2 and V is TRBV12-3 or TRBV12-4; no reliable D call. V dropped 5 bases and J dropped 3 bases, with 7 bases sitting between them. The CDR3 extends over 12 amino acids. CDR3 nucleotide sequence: TGTGCCAGCAGTCCAGGTGACTATGGCTACACCTTC. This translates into CASSPGDYGYTF.

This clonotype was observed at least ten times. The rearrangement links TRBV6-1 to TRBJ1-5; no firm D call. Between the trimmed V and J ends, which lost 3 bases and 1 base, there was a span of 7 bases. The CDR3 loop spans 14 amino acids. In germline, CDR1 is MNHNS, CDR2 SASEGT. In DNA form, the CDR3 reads TGTGCCAGCAGTGACGTGCGAAGCAATCAGCCCCAGCATTTT. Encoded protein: CASSDVRSNQPQHF.

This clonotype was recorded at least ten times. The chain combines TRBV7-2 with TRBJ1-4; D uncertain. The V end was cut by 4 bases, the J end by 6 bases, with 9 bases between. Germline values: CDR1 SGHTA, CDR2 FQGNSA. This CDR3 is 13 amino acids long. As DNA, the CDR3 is TGTGCCAGCAGCTCCAGTCGGGATGAAAAACTGTTTTTT. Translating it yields CASSSSRDEKLFF.

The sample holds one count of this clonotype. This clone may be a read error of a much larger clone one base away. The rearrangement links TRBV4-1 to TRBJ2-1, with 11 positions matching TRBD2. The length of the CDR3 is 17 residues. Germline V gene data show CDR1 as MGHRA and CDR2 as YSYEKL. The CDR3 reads CASSQEVLAGDINEKFF. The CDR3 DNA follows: TGCGCCAGCAGCCAAGAAGTACTAGCGGGGGATATCAATGAGAAGTTCTTC.

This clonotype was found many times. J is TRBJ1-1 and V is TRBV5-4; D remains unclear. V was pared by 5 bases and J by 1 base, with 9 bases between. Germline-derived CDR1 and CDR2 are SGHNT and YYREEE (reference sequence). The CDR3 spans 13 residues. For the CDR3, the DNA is TGTGCCAGCAGTCGAGAGCCGAACACTGAAGCTTTCTTT. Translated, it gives CASSREPNTEAFF. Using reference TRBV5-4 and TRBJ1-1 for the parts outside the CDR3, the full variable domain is ETGVTQSPTHLIKTRGQQVTLRCSSQSGHNTVSWYQQALGQGPQFIFQYYREEENGRGNFPPRFSGLQFPNYSSELNVNALELDDSALYLCASSREPNTEAFFGQGTRLTVV.

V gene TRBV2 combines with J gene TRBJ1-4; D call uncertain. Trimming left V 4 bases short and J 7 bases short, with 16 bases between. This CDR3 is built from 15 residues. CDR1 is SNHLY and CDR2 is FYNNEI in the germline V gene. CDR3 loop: CASSVFRVCGEKLFF. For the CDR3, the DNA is TGTGCCAGCAGTGTATTCCGTGTGTGTGGTGAAAAACTGTTTTTT.

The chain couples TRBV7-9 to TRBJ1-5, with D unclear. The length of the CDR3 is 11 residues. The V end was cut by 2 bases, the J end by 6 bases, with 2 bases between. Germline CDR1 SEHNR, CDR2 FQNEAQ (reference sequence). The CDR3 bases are TGTGCCAGCAGCTTATTTCAGCCCCAGCATTTT. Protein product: CASSLFQPQHF.

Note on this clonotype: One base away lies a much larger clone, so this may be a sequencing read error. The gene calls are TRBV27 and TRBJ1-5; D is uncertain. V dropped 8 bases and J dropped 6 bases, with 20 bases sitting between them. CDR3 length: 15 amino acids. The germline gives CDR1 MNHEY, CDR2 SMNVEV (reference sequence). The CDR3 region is CASSPDGAHSQPQHF. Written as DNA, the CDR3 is TGTGCCAGCTCACCTGACGGAGCCCATAGTCAGCCCCAGCATTTT.

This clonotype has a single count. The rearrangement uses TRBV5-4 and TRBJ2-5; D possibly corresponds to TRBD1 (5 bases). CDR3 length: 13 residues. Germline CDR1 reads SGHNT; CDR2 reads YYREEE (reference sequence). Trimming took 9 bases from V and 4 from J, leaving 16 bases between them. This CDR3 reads CATSRAGPETQYF. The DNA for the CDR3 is TGTGCCACCTCTCGAGCAGGGCCAGAGACCCAGTACTTC.

The DNA of the CDR3 is TGTGCCAGCAGTTTCCCGATGGGTACTAGCGGTATAAGCACAGATACGCAGTATTTT. This translates into CASSFPMGTSGISTDTQYF. The rearrangement links TRBV28 to TRBJ2-3; 8 bases are shared with TRBD2. The trim removed 3 bases at V and 0 bases at J, leaving 14 bases unmatched. The CDR3 length is 19 residues. Germline assignment: CDR1 MDHEN and CDR2 SYDVKM.

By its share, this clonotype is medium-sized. CDR3: CASSYRVSGTEAFF. DNA of the CDR3: TGTGCCAGCAGTTACAGGGTGAGTGGCACTGAAGCTTTCTTT. The V gene is TRBV6-2 or TRBV6-3, the J gene TRBJ1-1; unclear D gene. V lost 2 bases, J lost 4 bases, and 11 bases lay in between. The CDR3 sequence is 14 residues long. The germline CDR1 and CDR2 sequences are MNHEY and SVGEGT.

This CDR3 reads CSAGDPSWVSNQPQHF. CDR3 nucleotides: TGCAGTGCTGGTGACCCAAGCTGGGTCAGCAATCAGCCCCAGCATTTT. The V and J genes are TRBV20-1 and TRBJ1-5; no definite D call. The CDR3 sequence is 16 residues long. Germline values: CDR1 DFQATT, CDR2 SNEGSKA (reference sequence). The V end was cut by 5 bases, the J end by 1 base, with 18 bases between.

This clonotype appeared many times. The CDR3 nucleotides read TGTGCCAGCAGTGAAGTCACAGACCAAGAGACCCAGTACTTC. Protein: CASSEVTDQETQYF. The V call is TRBV6-1, the J call TRBJ2-5; D is uncertain. This CDR3 contains 14 residues. Trimming cost V 1 base and J 0 bases, with 6 bases left between them. Germline values: CDR1 MNHNS, CDR2 SASEGT.

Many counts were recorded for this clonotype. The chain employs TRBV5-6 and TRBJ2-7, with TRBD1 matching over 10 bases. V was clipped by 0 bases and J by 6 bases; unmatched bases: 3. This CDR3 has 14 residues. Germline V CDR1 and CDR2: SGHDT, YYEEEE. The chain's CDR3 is CASSLGQGAFEQYF. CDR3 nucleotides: TGTGCCAGCAGCTTGGGACAGGGGGCGTTCGAGCAGTACTTC.

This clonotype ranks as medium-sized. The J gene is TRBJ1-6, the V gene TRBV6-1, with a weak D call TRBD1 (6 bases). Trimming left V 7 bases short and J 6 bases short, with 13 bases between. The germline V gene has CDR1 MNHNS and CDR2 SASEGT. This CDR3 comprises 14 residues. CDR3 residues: CASNTGQPNSPLHF. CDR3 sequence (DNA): TGTGCCAGCAATACTGGACAGCCTAATTCACCCCTCCACTTT.

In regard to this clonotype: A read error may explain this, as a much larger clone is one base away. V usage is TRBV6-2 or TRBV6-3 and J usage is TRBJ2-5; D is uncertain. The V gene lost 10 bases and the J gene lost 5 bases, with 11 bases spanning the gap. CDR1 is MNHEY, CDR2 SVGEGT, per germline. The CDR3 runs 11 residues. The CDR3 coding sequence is TGTGCCACCAATCTTGGGGAGACCCAGTACTTC. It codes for CATNLGETQYF.